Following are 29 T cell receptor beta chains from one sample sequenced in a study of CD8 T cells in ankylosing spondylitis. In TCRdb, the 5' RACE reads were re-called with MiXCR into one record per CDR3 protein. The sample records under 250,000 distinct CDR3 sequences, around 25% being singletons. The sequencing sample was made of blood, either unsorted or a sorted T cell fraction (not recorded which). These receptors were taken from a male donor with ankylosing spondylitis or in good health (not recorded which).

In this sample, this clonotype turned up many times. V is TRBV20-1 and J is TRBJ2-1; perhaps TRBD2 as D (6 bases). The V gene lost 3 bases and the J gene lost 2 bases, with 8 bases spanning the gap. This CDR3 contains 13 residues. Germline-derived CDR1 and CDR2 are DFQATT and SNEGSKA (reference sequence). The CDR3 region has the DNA TGCAGTGCTAGCGGGAGAACCTACAATGAGCAGTTCTTC. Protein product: CSASGRTYNEQFF.

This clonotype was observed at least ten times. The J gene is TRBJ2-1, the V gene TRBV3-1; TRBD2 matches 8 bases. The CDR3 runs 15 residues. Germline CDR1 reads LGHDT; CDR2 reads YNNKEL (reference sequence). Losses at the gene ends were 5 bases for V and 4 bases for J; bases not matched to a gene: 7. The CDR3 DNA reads TGTGCCAGCAGCTACGGGGGGGGAGGGTACAATGAGCAGTTCTTC. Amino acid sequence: CASSYGGGGYNEQFF.

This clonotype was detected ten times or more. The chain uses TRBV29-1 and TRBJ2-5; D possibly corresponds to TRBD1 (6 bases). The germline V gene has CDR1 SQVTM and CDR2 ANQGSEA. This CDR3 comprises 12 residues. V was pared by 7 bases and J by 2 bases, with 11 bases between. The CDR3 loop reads CSARTDQETQYF. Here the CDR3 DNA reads TGCAGCGCCAGGACAGATCAAGAGACCCAGTACTTC.

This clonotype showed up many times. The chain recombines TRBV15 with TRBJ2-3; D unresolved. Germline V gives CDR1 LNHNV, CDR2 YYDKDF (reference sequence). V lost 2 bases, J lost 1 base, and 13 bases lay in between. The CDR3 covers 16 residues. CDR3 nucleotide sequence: TGTGCCACCAGCAGAACGGGTGGCCTTGGCACAGATACGCAGTATTTT. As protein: CATSRTGGLGTDTQYF.

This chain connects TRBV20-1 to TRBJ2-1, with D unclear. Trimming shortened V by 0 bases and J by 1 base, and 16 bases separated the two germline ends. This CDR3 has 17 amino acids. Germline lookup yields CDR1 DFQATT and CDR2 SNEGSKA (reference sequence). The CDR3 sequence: CSARDLGSKRSYNEQFF. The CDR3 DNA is TGCAGTGCTAGAGATCTAGGGTCCAAAAGGTCCTACAATGAGCAGTTCTTC.

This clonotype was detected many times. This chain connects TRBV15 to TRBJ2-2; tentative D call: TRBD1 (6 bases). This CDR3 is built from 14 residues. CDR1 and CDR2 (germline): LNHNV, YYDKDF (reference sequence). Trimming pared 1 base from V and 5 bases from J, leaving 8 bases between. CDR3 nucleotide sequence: TGTGCCACCAGCAGAGGTCAGGGGACCGGGGAGCTGTTTTTT. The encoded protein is CATSRGQGTGELFF.

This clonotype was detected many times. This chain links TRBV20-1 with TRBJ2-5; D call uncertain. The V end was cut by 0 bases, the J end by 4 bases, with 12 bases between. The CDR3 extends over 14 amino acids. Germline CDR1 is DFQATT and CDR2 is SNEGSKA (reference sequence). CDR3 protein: CSARDPLVRETQYF. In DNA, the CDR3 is TGCAGTGCTAGAGATCCCCTAGTTCGAGAGACCCAGTACTTC.

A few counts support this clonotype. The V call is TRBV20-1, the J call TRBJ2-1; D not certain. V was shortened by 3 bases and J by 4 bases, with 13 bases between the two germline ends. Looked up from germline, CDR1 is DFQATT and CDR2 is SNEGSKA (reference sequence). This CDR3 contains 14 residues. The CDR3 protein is CSASEQLTYNEQFF. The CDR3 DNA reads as TGCAGTGCTAGTGAGCAATTGACTTACAATGAGCAGTTCTTC.

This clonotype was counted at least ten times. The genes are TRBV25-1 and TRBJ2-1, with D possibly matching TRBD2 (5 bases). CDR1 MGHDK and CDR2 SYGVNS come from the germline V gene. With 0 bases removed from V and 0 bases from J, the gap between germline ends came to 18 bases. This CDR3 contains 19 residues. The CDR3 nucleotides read TGTGCCAGCAGTGAATATCTCCCCGGACTCTCCAGCTCCTACAATGAGCAGTTCTTC. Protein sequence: CASSEYLPGLSSSYNEQFF.

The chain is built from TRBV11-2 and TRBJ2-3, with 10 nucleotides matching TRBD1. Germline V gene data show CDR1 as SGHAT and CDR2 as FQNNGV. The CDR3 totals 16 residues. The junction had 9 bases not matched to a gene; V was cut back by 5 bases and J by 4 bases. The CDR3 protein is CASSARQGARADTQYF. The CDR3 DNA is TGTGCCAGCAGCGCTCGACAGGGGGCGAGAGCAGATACGCAGTATTTT.

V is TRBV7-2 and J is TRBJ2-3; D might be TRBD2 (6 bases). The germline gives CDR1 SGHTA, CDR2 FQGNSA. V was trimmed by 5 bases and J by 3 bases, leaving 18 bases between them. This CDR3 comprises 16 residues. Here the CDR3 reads CASSPISGGLTDTQYF. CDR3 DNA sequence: TGTGCCAGCAGCCCCATTTCAGGAGGGTTGACAGATACGCAGTATTTT.

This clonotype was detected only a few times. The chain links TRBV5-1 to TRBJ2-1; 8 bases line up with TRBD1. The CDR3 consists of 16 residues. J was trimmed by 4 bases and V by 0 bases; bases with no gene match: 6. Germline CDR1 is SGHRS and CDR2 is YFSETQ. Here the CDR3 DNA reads TGCGCCAGCAGCTTGGCCTGGACAGGGACTTACAATGAGCAGTTCTTC. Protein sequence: CASSLAWTGTYNEQFF.

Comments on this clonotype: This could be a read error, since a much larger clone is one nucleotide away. The CDR3, as DNA: TGCAGCGTGACTTCGCCGGAACTAGCGGCGGGAGAGCAGTACTTC. Encoded protein: CSVTSPELAAGEQYF. The chain combines TRBV29-1 with TRBJ2-7; 8 nucleotides line up with TRBD2. The CDR3 extends over 15 amino acids. Germline CDR1 SQVTM, CDR2 ANQGSEA. The V gene end was trimmed by 6 bases and the J gene end by 7 bases; junction bases not matched to a gene: 17.

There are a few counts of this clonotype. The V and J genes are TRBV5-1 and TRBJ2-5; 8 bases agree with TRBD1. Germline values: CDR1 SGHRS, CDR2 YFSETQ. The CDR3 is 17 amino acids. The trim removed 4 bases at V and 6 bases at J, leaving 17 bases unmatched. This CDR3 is CASSLSQGQDLEKTQYF. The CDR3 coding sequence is TGCGCCAGCAGCCTGTCTCAGGGACAGGACCTTGAAAAGACCCAGTACTTC.

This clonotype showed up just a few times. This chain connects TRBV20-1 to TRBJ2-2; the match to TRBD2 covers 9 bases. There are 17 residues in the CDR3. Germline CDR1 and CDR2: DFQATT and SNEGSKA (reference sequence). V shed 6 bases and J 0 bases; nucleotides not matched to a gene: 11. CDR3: CSAPTRLAATNTGELFF. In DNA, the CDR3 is TGCAGTGCACCAACTCGACTAGCGGCTACGAACACCGGGGAGCTGTTTTTT.

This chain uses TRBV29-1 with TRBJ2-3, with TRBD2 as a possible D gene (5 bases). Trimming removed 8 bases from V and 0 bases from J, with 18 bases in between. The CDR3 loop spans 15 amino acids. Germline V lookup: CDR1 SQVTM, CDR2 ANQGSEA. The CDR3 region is CSTLEDRFSTDTQYF. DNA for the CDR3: TGCAGCACACTGGAGGACCGTTTTAGCACAGATACGCAGTATTTT.

The DNA of the CDR3 is TGTGCCAGCAGTTTATCATGGGACTGGGCCTCCTACGAGCAGTACTTC. Protein product: CASSLSWDWASYEQYF. The rearrangement uses TRBV12-3 or TRBV12-4 and TRBJ2-7; a possible D gene is TRBD2 (6 bases). V lost 2 bases, J lost 0 bases, and 14 bases lay in between. The CDR3 is 16 residues long.

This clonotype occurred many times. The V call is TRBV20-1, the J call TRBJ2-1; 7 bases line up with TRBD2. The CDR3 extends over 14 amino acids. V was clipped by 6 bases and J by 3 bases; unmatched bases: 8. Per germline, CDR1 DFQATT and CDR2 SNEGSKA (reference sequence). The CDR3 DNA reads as TGCAGTGCCCGGGGGAGGGATAGCTACAATGAGCAGTTCTTC. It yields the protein CSARGRDSYNEQFF.

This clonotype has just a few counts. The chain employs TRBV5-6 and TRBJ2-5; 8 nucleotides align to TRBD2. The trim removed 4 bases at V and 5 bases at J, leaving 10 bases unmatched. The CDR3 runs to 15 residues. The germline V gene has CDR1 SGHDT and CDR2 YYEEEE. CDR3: CASSRTTSVKETQYF. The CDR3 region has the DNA TGTGCCAGCAGCCGGACGACTAGCGTCAAGGAGACCCAGTACTTC.

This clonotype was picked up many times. The CDR3 loop is CASSLEGSSRETQYF. CDR3 DNA sequence: TGTGCCAGCAGCTTAGAGGGGTCTAGCCGCGAGACCCAGTACTTC. The V and J genes are TRBV7-9 and TRBJ2-5; D may correspond to TRBD1 or TRBD2 (5 bases each). CDR1 and CDR2 (germline): SEHNR, FQNEAQ (reference sequence). CDR3 length equals 15 residues. V dropped 1 base and J dropped 5 bases, with 14 bases sitting between them.

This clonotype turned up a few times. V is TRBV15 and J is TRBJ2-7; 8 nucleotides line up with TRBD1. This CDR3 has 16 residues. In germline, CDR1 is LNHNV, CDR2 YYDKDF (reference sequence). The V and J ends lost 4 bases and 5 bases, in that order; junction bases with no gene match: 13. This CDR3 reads CATSKAGGARPDEQYF. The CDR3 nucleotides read TGTGCCACCAGCAAGGCAGGGGGCGCCCGTCCTGACGAGCAGTACTTC.

The CDR3 DNA reads as TGCAGTGCTAGTATCCGAGGCCCGTCCTACGAGCAGTACTTC. It is translated as CSASIRGPSYEQYF. The gene calls are TRBV20-1 and TRBJ2-7; D not resolved. CDR1 is DFQATT, CDR2 SNEGSKA, per germline (reference sequence). The CDR3 sequence is 14 residues long. Trimming took 3 bases from V and 1 from J, leaving 13 bases between them.

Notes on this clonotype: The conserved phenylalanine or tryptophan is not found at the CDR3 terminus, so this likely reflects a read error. The CDR3 protein is CASSLTQTYEQYL. CDR3 bases: TGTGCCAGCAGCTTGACCCAAACCTACGAGCAGTACTTA. The chain employs TRBV5-5 and TRBJ2-7; D is undetermined. The CDR3 is made up of 13 amino acids. Germline V lookup: CDR1 SGHKS, CDR2 YYEKEE (reference sequence). The V and J ends lost 1 base and 2 bases respectively, with 7 bases between them.

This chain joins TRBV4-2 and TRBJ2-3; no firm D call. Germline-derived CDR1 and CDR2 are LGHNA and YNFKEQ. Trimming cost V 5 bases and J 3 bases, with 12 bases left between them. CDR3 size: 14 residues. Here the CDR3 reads CASSGATATDTQYF. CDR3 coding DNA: TGTGCCAGCAGCGGAGCCACGGCGACAGATACGCAGTATTTT.

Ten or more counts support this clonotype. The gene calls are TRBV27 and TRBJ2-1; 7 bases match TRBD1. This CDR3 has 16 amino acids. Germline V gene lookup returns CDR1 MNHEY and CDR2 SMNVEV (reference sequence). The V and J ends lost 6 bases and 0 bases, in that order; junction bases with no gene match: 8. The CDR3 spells CASRSGQLSSYNEQFF. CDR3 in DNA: TGTGCCAGCAGATCGGGACAGTTGAGCTCCTACAATGAGCAGTTCTTC.

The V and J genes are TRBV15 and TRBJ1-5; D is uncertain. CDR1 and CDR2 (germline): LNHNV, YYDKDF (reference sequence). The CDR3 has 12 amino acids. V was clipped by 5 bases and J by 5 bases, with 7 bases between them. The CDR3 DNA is TGTGCCACCAGCCAGGCTGATCAGCCCCAGCATTTT. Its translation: CATSQADQPQHF.

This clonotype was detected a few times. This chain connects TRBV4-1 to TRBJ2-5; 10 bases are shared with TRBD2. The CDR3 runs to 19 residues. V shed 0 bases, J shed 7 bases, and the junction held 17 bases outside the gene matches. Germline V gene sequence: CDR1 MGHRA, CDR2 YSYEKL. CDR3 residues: CASSQEVRASGSRTRTQYF. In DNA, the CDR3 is TGCGCCAGCAGCCAAGAGGTTCGGGCTAGCGGGAGCCGTACGAGGACCCAGTACTTC.

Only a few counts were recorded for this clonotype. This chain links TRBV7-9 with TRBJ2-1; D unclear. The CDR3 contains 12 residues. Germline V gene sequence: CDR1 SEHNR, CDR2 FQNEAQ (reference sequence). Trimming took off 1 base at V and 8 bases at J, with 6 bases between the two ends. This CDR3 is CASSLVSYEQFF. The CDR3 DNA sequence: TGTGCCAGCAGCTTAGTTAGCTATGAGCAGTTCTTC.

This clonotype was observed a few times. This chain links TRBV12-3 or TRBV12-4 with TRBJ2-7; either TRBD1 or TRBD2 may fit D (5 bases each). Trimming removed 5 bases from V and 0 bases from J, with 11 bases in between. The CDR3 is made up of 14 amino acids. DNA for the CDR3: TGTGCCAGCAGTCCCGGGACGCTCTCCTACGAGCAGTACTTC. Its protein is CASSPGTLSYEQYF.